The clone carrying this T cell receptor beta chain was seen a handful of times. What it recognizes is unknown. This specimen comes from a study of CD8 T cells in ankylosing spondylitis. Study-wide results and caveats: Characteristic, it appeared, of ankylosing spondylitis blood was a TCR beta motif of fewer than 10 highly homologous variants.

TCRdb re-called the 5' RACE reads with MiXCR, one entry per CDR3 protein. The sample includes 800,000 to 900,000 distinct CDR3 sequences, roughly 10% of them seen just once. Germline V CDR1 and CDR2: SGHTA, FQGNSA. CDR3 length: 13 amino acids. Trimming removed 3 bases from V and 4 bases from J; junction bases left unmatched: 3. This clonotype was sampled from a male donor with ankylosing spondylitis. The J gene is TRBJ2-7, the V gene TRBV7-2; 7 bases fit TRBD1. The specimen sequenced was blood, either unsorted or a sorted T cell fraction (not recorded which). CDR3 nucleotides: TGTGCCAGCAGCTTGGGACAGAAGTACGAGCAGTACTTC. Amino acids: CASSLGQKYEQYF.